This T cell receptor beta chain was recorded in a study of blood T cell repertoires in COVID-19. Method: immunoSEQ multiplex PCR; TCRdb's copy keeps in-frame clones and lacks some. The table has just over 650,000 clones, approximately 90% seen once; the top ten hold over 0.2%. CDR1 is GTSNPN and CDR2 is SVGIG in the germline V gene (reference sequence). Trimming took off 4 bases at V and 8 bases at J, with 14 bases between the two ends. CDR3 length: 13 amino acids. The V gene is TRBV30, the J gene TRBJ1-4, with D maybe TRBD1 (5 bases). The sequence came from a woman aged 18-29 years with acute or convalescent COVID-19. Sequencing input: peripheral blood. The CDR3 DNA is TGTGCCTGGACCGGGACGGGGGACGAAAAACTGTTTTTT. This sequence encodes CAWTGTGDEKLFF. Complete variable domain (other parts from reference TRBV30 and TRBJ1-4): SQTIHQWPATLVQPVGSPLSLECTVEGTSNPNLYWYRQAAGRGLQLLFYSVGIGQISSEVPQNLSASRPQDRQFILSSKKLLLSDSGFYLCAWTGTGDEKLFFGSGTQLSVL.